This T cell receptor beta chain was sequenced in a study of T cell responses to AZD1222 COVID-19 vaccine. The study, taken as a whole, reports: Donors skewed white British and female; clonal diversity was possibly underestimated.

The CDR3 is made up of 16 amino acids. V was clipped by 2 bases and J by 0 bases; unmatched bases: 6. The germline gives CDR1 SGHDT, CDR2 YYEEEE. TCRdb's copy holds only in-frame clones and misses some; the assay was immunoSEQ multiplex PCR. The profile covers about 100,000 clones, with around 87% appearing a single time and about 10% taken by the ten largest. About this clone: Its target is unknown.

The chain links TRBV5-6 to TRBJ2-3; the match to TRBD1 covers 7 bases. This clonotype originated in an adult who received the AZD1222 COVID-19 vaccine. The specimen was peripheral blood, collected 28 days after the second AZD1222 dose. The CDR3 protein is CASSFYRGPSTDTQYF. The CDR3 DNA sequence: TGTGCCAGCAGCTTTTACAGGGGACCTAGCACAGATACGCAGTATTTT.